These T cell receptor beta chains were read from a single sample in a study of blood T cell repertoires in COVID-19. Some clones are missing from TCRdb's copy, which holds only in-frame ones; the method was immunoSEQ multiplex PCR. The sample includes about 180,000 clones, approximately 83% seen only once; the top ten take roughly 7.2%. Sequencing used peripheral blood. Receptors originate from a middle-aged woman with COVID-19, enrolled during active disease. CDR3s include the opening cysteine and the closing phenylalanine or tryptophan. D genes are given only for firm matches. Clone size, where shown, is once, few, many, or a class for clones that have expanded.

clone size	V gene	J gene	D gene	CDR3 protein	CDR3 DNA
.	TRBV7-9	TRBJ1-2	TRBD1	CASSLAGQGTGLKGYGYTF	TGTGCCAGCAGCTTAGCAGGTCAAGGGACAGGCCTGAAGGGCTATGGCTACACCTTC
.	TRBV6-5	TRBJ2-1	TRBD2	CASLPSGTYNEQFF	TGTGCCAGCCTCCCTAGCGGGACCTACAATGAGCAGTTCTTC
.	TRBV28	TRBJ1-1	.	CASSAGTMTAFF	TGTGCCAGCAGCGCCGGGACAATGACAGCTTTCTTT
.	TRBV9	TRBJ2-3	.	CASSPSRGGFDTQYF	TGTGCCAGCAGCCCCTCTAGGGGGGGTTTTGATACGCAGTATTTT
.	TRBV27	TRBJ1-1	.	CASSLGGLGAEAFF	TGTGCCAGCAGTTTGGGGGGTCTCGGCGCTGAAGCTTTCTTT
.	TRBV6-6	TRBJ1-4	.	CASTADTPTTNEKLFF	TGTGCCAGCACCGCAGACACGCCGACAACTAATGAAAAACTGTTTTTT
.	TRBV7-2	TRBJ1-2	TRBD1	CASSTGGTQGAHGYTF	TGTGCCAGCAGCACAGGGGGAACACAGGGGGCGCATGGCTACACCTTC
once	TRBV9	TRBJ2-2	TRBD1	CASSGHRGQSTGELFF	TGTGCCAGCAGCGGTCACAGGGGGCAGAGCACCGGGGAGCTGTTTTTT
.	TRBV7-8	TRBJ2-3	.	CASRIGRHSTDTQYF	TGTGCCAGCAGGATAGGAAGACACAGCACAGATACGCAGTATTTT
.	TRBV19	TRBJ2-3	.	CASSMVRGATDTQYF	TGTGCCAGTAGTATGGTCCGGGGAGCCACAGATACGCAGTATTTT
.	TRBV2	TRBJ1-5	.	CASSEQGTYSNQPQHF	TGTGCCAGCAGTGAACAGGGGACATATAGCAATCAGCCCCAGCATTTT